This TCR beta chain came from a study of cytomegalovirus exposure and HLA in healthy donors. Notes on the study in general: HLA allele associations emerged for about 16,000 TCR beta sequences in a later analysis, at 0.05 false discovery rate. The dataset shows that most TCR sequences were rare, while some public TCRs occurred in many donors.

The PCR made use of 60 Vbeta and 13 Jbeta primers. Only in-frame clones appear in the TCRdb table, and some are missing; sequencing was by immunoSEQ multiplex PCR. Of about 150,000 clones listed, 65% to 85% were seen once; the top ten hold roughly 2.8%. Details on this clone: Its specificity is not known.

The germline V gene encodes CDR1 MNHNY and CDR2 SVGAGI (reference sequence). V lost 2 bases, J lost 4 bases, and 14 bases lay in between. This CDR3 has 15 amino acids. The specimen was PBMCs. J is TRBJ1-2 and V is TRBV6-6; D unclear. The receptor comes from a young man in good health and CMV-seronegative. The CDR3 DNA reads TGTGCCAGCAGTTACGGGGAGGGTCGGTCCTATGGCTACACCTTC. It is translated as CASSYGEGRSYGYTF.